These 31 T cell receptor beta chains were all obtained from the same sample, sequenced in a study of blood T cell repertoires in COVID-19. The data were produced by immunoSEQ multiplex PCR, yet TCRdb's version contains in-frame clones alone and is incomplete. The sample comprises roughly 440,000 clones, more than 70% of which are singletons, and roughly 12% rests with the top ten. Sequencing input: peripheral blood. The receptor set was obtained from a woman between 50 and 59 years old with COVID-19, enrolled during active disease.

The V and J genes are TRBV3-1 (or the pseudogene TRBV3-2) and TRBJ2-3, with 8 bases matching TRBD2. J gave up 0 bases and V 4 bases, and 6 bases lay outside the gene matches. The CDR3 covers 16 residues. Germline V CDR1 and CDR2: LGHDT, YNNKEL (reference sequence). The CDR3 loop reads CASSPTLAESTDTQYF. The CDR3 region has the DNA TGTGCCAGCAGCCCCACACTAGCGGAGAGCACAGATACGCAGTATTTT.

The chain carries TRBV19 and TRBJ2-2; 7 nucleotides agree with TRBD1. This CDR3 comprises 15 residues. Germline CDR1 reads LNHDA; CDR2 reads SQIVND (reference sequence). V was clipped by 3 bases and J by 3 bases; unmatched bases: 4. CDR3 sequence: CASSIGTAHTGELFF. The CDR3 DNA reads TGTGCCAGTAGTATTGGGACAGCCCACACCGGGGAGCTGTTTTTT.

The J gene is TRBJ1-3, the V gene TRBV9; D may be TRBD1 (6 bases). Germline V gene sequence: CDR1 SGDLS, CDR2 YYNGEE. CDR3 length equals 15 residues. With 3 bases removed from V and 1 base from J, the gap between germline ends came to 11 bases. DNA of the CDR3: TGTGCCAGCAGCGGGATTACAGGGTCTGGAAACACCATATATTTT. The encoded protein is CASSGITGSGNTIYF.

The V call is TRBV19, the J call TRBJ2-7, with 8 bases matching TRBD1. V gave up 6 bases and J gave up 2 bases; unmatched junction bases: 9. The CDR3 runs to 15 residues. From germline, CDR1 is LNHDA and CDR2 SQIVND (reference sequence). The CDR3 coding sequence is TGTGCCAGTAGCCCCTCGGGACAGGTAACCTACGAGCAGTACTTC. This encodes CASSPSGQVTYEQYF.

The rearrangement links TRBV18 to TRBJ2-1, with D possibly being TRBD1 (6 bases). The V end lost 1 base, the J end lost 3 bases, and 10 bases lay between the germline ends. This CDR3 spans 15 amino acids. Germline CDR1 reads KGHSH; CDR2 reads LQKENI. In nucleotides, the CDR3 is TGTGCCAGCTCACCACAAAAGGACAGCTACAATGAGCAGTTCTTC. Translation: CASSPQKDSYNEQFF.

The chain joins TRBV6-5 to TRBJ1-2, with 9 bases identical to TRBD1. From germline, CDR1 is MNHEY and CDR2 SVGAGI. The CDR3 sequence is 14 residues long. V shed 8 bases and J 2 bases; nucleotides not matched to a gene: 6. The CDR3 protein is CASLLGQGNYGYTF. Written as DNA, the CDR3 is TGTGCCAGCCTCCTAGGACAGGGGAACTATGGCTACACCTTC.

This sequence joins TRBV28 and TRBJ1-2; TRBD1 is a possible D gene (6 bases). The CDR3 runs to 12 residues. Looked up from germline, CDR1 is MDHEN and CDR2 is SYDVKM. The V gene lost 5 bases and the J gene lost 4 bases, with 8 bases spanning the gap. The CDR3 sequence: CASSTGIYGYTF. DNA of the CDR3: TGTGCCAGCAGTACAGGGATCTATGGCTACACCTTC.

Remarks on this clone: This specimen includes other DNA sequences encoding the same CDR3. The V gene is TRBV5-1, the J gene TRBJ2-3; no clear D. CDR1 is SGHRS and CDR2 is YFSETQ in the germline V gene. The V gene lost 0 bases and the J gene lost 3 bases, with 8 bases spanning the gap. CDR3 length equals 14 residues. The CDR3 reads CASSLAQATDTQYF. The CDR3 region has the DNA TGCGCCAGCAGCTTGGCCCAAGCAACAGATACGCAGTATTTT. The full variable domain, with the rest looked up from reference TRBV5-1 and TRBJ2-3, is KAGVTQTPRYLIKTRGQQVTLSCSPISGHRSVSWYQQTPGQGLQFLFEYFSETQRNKGNFPGRFSGRQFSNSRSEMNVSTLELGDSALYLCASSLAQATDTQYFGPGTRLTVL.

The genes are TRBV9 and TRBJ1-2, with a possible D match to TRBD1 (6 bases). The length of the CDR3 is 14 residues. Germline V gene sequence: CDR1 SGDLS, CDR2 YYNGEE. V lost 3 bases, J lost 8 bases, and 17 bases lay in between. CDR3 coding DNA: TGTGCCAGCAGCGCCCAACAGGGATTGAGAGGCTACACCTTC. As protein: CASSAQQGLRGYTF.

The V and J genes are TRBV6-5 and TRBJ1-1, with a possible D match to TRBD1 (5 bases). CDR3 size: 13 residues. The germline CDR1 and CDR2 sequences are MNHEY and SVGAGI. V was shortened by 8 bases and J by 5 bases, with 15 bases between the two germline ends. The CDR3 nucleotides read TGTGCCAGCCGAAGGGAGGGGAGGACTGAAGCTTTCTTT. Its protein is CASRREGRTEAFF.

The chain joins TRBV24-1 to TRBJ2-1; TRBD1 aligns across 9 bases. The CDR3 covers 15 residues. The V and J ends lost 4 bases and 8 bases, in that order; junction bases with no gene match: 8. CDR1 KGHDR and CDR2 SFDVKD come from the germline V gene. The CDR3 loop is CATSDLRQGDDEQFF. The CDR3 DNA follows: TGTGCCACCAGTGACCTTAGACAGGGGGACGATGAGCAGTTCTTC.

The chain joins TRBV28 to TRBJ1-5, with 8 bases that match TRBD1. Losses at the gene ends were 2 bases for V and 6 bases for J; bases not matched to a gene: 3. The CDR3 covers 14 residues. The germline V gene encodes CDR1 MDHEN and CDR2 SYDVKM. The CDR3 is CASSLHRGSQPQHF. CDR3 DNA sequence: TGTGCCAGCAGTTTACACAGGGGGAGTCAGCCCCAGCATTTT.

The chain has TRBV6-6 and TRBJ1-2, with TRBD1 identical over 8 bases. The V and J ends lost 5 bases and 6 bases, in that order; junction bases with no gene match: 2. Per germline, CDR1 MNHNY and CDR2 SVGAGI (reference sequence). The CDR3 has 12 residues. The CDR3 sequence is CASSGQGNGYTF. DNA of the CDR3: TGTGCCAGCAGTGGACAGGGAAATGGCTACACCTTC.

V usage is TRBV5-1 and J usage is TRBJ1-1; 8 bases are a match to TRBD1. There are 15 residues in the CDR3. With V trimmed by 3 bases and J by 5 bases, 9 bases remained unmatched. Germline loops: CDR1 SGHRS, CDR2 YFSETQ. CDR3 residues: CASSSSGGIGTEAFF. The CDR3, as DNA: TGCGCCAGCAGCTCATCAGGGGGCATAGGGACTGAAGCTTTCTTT.

The CDR3 DNA is TGTGCCACCGCTCCCTACAGGGGAGGCGAGACCCAGTACTTC. Its translation: CATAPYRGGETQYF. The genes are TRBV27 and TRBJ2-5; tentative D call: TRBD1 (7 bases). The germline V gene encodes CDR1 MNHEY and CDR2 SMNVEV (reference sequence). This CDR3 has 14 residues. The V and J ends lost 10 bases and 5 bases respectively, with 20 bases between them.

This CDR3 reads CASSLEWGRFYNEQFF. CDR3 bases: TGTGCCAGCAGCTTAGAATGGGGCCGCTTCTACAATGAGCAGTTCTTC. The J gene is TRBJ2-1, the V gene TRBV7-2, with D perhaps TRBD1 (5 bases). CDR1 and CDR2 (germline): SGHTA, FQGNSA. The CDR3 sequence is 16 residues long. The ends were cut back, 1 base at V and 3 bases at J, with 13 bases in the middle.

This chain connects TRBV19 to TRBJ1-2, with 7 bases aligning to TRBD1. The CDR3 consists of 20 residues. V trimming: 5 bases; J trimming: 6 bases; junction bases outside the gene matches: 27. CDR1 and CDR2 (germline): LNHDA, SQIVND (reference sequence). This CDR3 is CASSDHRGIWRQGSPHGYTF. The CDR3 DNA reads TGTGCCAGTAGTGATCATCGAGGGATATGGAGACAGGGATCTCCACATGGCTACACCTTC.

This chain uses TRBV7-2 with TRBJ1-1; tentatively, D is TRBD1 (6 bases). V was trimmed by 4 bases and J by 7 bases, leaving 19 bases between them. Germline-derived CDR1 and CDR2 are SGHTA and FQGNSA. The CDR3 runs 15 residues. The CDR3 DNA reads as TGTGCCAGCAGCTCCTCACAGGGAAATCCGGGTGAAGCTTTCTTT. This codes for CASSSSQGNPGEAFF.

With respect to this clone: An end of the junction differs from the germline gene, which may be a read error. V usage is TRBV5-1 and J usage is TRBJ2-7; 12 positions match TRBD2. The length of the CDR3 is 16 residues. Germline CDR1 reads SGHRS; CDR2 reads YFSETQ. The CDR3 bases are TGCGCCAGCAGCTTGGTGCCTAGCGGGGGGGCCAGTCCCGGTTCCTTC. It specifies CASSLVPSGGASPGSF.

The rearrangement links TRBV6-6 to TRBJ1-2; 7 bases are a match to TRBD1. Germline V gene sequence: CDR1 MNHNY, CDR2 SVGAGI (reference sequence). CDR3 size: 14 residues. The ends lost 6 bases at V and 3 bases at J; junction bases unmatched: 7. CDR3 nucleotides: TGTGCCAGCAGAGCCGCAGGGGGTGACTATGGCTACACCTTC. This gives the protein CASRAAGGDYGYTF.

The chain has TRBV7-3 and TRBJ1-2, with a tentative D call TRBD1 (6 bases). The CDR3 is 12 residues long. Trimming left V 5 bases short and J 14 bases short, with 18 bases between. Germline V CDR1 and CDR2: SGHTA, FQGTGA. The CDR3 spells CASSPSTDSLTF. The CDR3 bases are TGTGCCAGCAGCCCAAGCACGGACAGCTTAACCTTC.

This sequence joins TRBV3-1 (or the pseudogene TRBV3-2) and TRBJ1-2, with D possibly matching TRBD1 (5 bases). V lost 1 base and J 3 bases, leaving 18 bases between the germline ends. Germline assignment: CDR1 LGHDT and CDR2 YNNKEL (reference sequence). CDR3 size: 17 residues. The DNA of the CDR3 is TGTGCCAGCAGCCAAGGGTTTGGGGGGATGCGGGACTATGGCTACACCTTC. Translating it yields CASSQGFGGMRDYGYTF.

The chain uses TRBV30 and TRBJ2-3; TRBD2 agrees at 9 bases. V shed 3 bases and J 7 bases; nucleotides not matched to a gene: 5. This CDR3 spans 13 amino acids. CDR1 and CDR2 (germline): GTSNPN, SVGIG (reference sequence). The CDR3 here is CAWRRGGPNTQYF. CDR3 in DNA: TGTGCCTGGAGGCGGGGGGGCCCGAATACGCAGTATTTT.

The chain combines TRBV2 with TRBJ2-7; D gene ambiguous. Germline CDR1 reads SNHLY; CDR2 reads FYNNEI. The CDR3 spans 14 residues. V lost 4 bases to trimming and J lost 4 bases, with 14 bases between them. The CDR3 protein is CASSVRDNSYEQYF. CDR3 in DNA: TGTGCCAGCAGTGTTAGAGATAATTCTTACGAGCAGTACTTC.

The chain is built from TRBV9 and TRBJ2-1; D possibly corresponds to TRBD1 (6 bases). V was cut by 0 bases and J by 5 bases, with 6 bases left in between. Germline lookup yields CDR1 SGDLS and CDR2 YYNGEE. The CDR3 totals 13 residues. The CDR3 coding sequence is TGTGCCAGCAGCGTAGAGGGGGACAATGAGCAGTTCTTC. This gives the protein CASSVEGDNEQFF.

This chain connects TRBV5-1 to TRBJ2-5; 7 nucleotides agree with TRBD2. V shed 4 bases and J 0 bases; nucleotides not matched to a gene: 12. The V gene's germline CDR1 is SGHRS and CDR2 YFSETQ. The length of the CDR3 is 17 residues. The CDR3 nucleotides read TGCGCCAGCAGCCGGGAGGCGGGGGACCTGTACCAAGAGACCCAGTACTTC. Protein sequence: CASSREAGDLYQETQYF.

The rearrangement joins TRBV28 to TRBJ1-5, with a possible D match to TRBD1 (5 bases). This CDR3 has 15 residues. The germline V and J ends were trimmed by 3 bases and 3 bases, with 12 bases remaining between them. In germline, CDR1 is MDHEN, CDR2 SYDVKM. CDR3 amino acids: CASSFEGRDNQPQHF. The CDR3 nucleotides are TGTGCCAGCAGTTTCGAGGGGAGGGACAATCAGCCCCAGCATTTT.

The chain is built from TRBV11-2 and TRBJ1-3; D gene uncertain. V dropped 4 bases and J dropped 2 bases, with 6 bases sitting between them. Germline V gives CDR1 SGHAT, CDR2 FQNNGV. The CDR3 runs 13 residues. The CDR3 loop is CASSSLAGNTIYF. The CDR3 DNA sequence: TGTGCCAGCAGCTCGCTAGCTGGAAACACCATATATTTT. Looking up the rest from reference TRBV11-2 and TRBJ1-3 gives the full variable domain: EAGVAQSPRYKIIEKRQSVAFWCNPISGHATLYWYQQILGQGPKLLIQFQNNGVVDDSQLPKDRFSAERLKGVDSTLKIQPAKLEDSAVYLCASSSLAGNTIYFGEGSWLTVV.

The CDR3, as DNA: TGCGCCAGCAGTCCCTCCGGGACAACGAACACTGAAGCTTTCTTT. It specifies CASSPSGTTNTEAFF. The chain uses TRBV5-1 and TRBJ1-1; maybe TRBD1 (6 bases). The germline V and J ends were trimmed by 5 bases and 1 base, with 15 bases remaining between them. In germline, CDR1 is SGHRS, CDR2 YFSETQ. This CDR3 spans 15 amino acids.

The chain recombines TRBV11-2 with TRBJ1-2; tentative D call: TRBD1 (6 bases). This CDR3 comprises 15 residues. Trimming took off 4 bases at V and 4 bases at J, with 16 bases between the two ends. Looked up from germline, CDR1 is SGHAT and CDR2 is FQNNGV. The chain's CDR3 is CASSSYSDSLYGYTF. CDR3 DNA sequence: TGTGCCAGCAGCTCCTATTCGGACAGCCTCTATGGCTACACCTTC.

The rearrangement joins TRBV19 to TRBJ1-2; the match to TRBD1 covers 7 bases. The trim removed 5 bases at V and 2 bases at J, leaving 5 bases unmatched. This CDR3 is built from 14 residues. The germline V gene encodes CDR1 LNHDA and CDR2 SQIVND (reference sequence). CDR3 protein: CASSVTGINYGYTF. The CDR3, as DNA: TGTGCCAGTAGTGTGACAGGGATCAACTATGGCTACACCTTC.